Listed below are T cell receptor beta chains from one sample, sequenced in a study of blood T cell dynamics during melanoma immunotherapy. The protocol was immunoSEQ multiplex PCR, while the TCRdb copy is restricted to in-frame clones and leaves out a portion. The sample has 5,500 to 9,000 clones, more than 65% seen once. The sample in question was blood, obtained from a patient treated with checkpoint blockade. The source of these receptors is a human donor with melanoma. The CDR3 runs from the conserved cysteine through the conserved F or W. D genes are given only for firm matches. For some rows the clone size is stated as once, few or many, or as a class when expanded; others skip it.

>TRBJ2-2|TRBV29-1|14|TRBD1|NA
CSARRDRDTGELFF
TGCAGCGCCCGCAGGGACAGGGACACCGGGGAGCTGTTTTTT
>TRBJ2-5|TRBV10-3|17|TRBD1|NA
CAISELPGQGRQETQYF
TGTGCCATCAGTGAGCTTCCGGGACAGGGTCGGCAAGAGACCCAGTACTTC
>TRBJ2-7|TRBV6-5|15|TRBD1|NA
CASSGRQGALYEQYF
TGTGCCAGCAGTGGGCGACAGGGGGCTCTGTACGAGCAGTACTTC
>TRBJ1-5|TRBV6-1|15|NA|NA
CASRAFAGINQPQHF
TGTGCCAGCCGTGCCTTCGCAGGGATCAATCAGCCCCAGCATTTT
>TRBJ2-5|TRBV6-6|12|NA|NA
CASSGSQETQYF
TGTGCCAGCAGTGGCAGCCAAGAGACCCAGTACTTC
>TRBJ2-7|TRBV6-1|15|NA|NA
CASRGDRKYPYEQYF
TGTGCCAGCAGGGGAGACAGGAAGTACCCCTACGAGCAGTACTTC
>TRBJ1-6|TRBV7-8|17|NA|few
CASSNKTPQRYNSPLHF
TGTGCCAGCAGTAACAAGACGCCTCAACGGTATAATTCACCCCTCCACTTT
>TRBJ1-1|TRBV7-3|14|NA|NA
CASSLSAGDTEAFF
TGTGCCAGCAGCCTGAGCGCAGGCGACACTGAAGCTTTCTTT
>TRBJ2-7|TRBV11-2|13|NA|NA
CASSLIGQNEQYF
TGTGCCAGCAGCCTAATAGGTCAGAACGAGCAGTACTTC
>TRBJ1-1|TRBV29-1|13|NA|few
CSVETEPYTEAFF
TGCAGCGTTGAAACGGAACCCTACACTGAAGCTTTCTTT
>TRBJ2-2|TRBV30|15|TRBD1|NA
CASPVYRGLTGELFF
TGTGCCTCCCCGGTCTACAGGGGGCTAACCGGGGAGCTGTTTTTT
>TRBJ1-1|TRBV11-3|13|NA|few
CASSDRLNTEAFF
TGTGCCAGCAGCGACAGATTGAACACTGAAGCTTTCTTT
>TRBJ2-1|TRBV23-1|14|NA|NA
CASSPRAVNNEQFF
TGCGCCAGCAGTCCCCGGGCCGTGAACAATGAGCAGTTCTTC
>TRBJ1-4|TRBV2|14|TRBD1|NA
CASGRDRASEKLFF
TGTGCCAGCGGCCGGGACAGGGCGAGTGAAAAACTGTTTTTT
>TRBJ1-1|TRBV5-4|13|TRBD1|NA
CASSFDTGEGAFF
TGTGCCAGCAGCTTCGACACAGGGGAGGGAGCTTTCTTT
>TRBJ1-2|TRBV5-1|15|TRBD1|NA
CASSLEGQGRNGYTF
TGCGCCAGCAGCTTGGAGGGACAGGGTCGGAACGGCTACACCTTC
>TRBJ2-7|TRBV9|15|TRBD1|NA
CASSPQPGQAYEQYF
TGTGCCAGCAGCCCCCAACCGGGACAGGCTTACGAGCAGTACTTC
>TRBJ2-3|TRBV29-1|13|TRBD2|NA
CSAIAGGKDTQYF
TGCAGCGCCATAGCGGGGGGTAAAGATACGCAGTATTTT
>TRBJ2-3|TRBV9|14|NA|NA
CASSVGSGADTQYF
TGTGCCAGCAGCGTGGGTAGTGGGGCAGATACGCAGTATTTT
>TRBJ1-2|TRBV19|14|NA|NA
CASSIRRRAEGYTF
TGTGCCAGTAGTATCCGGCGCAGGGCGGAGGGCTACACCTTC
>TRBJ1-2|TRBV14|14|NA|NA
CASSQVGMTYGYTF
TGTGCCAGCAGCCAAGTTGGCATGACTTATGGCTACACCTTC
>TRBJ1-1|TRBV7-3|14|NA|NA
CASSLYGQNAEAFF
TGTGCCAGCAGCTTATACGGACAGAACGCTGAAGCTTTCTTT
>TRBJ2-7|TRBV6-1|13|NA|NA
CASSPTPRYEQYF
TGTGCCAGCAGCCCCACCCCCCGCTACGAGCAGTACTTC
>TRBJ1-1|TRBV27|13|NA|once
CASSLHEATEAFF
TGTGCCAGCAGTTTACACGAGGCCACTGAAGCTTTCTTT
>TRBJ2-2|TRBV10-2|14|NA|NA
CASIRQKNTGELFF
TGCGCCAGCATTCGACAGAAGAACACCGGGGAGCTGTTTTTT
>TRBJ2-3|TRBV2|15|NA|NA
CASSEDQGLGNTQYF
TGTGCCAGCAGTGAAGATCAGGGCTTGGGGAATACGCAGTATTTT
>TRBJ1-6|TRBV6-6|13|NA|NA
CASSPGPNSPLHF
TGTGCCAGCAGCCCAGGACCTAATTCACCCCTCCACTTT
>TRBJ1-4|TRBV30|14|NA|few
CAWGQGQLNEKLFF
TGTGCCTGGGGGCAAGGACAGCTAAATGAAAAACTGTTTTTT
>TRBJ2-1|TRBV29-1|13|NA|NA
CSVFMRSYNEQFF
TGCAGCGTTTTTATGCGCTCCTACAATGAGCAGTTCTTC
>TRBJ1-1|TRBV27|13|NA|NA
CASKPGWNTEAFF
TGTGCCAGCAAACCGGGCTGGAACACTGAAGCTTTCTTT